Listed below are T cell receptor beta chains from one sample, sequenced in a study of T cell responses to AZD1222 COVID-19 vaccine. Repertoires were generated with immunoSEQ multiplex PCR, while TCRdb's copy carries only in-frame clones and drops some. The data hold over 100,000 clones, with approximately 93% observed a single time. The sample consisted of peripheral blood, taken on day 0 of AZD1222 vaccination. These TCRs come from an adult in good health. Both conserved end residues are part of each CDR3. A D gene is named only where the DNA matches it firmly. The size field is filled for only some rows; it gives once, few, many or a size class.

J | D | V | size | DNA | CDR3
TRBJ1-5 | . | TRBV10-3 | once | TGTGCCATCAGGGGGACGGGCCCGAATCAGCCCCAGCATTTT | CAIRGTGPNQPQHF
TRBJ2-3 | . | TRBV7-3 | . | TGTGCCAGCAGCTTGAGTGGGGCAGATACGCAGTATTTT | CASSLSGADTQYF
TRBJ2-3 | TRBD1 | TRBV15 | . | TGTGCCACCAGCAACACCAGGGGGGATACGCAGTATTTT | CATSNTRGDTQYF
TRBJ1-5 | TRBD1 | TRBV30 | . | TGTGCCTGGAGTCCGGGGGGACAGGGTGGAGGTCAGCCCCAGCATTTT | CAWSPGGQGGGQPQHF
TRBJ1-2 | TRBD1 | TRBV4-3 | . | TGCGCCAGCAGCCAAGAGGGACAGGGGGCTTATGGCTACACCTTC | CASSQEGQGAYGYTF
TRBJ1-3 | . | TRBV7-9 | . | TGTGCCAGCAGCTTAGGGCCTTTGGGAGCGTCCTCTGGAAACACCATATATTTT | CASSLGPLGASSGNTIYF
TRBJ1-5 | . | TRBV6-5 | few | TGTGCCAGCAGAGCAGGGGTTGGCAATCAGCCCCAGCATTTT | CASRAGVGNQPQHF
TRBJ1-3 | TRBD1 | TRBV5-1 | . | TGCGCCAGCAGCTGGGACAGCTCCTCTGGAAACACCATATATTTT | CASSWDSSSGNTIYF
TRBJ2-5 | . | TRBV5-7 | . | TGTGCCAGCAGCTTTGCACGACTTTTGAAGACCCAGTACTTC | CASSFARLLKTQYF
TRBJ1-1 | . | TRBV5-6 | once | TGTGCCAGCAGCTTCTCTTCTGTAGGGCTGAACACTGAAGCTTTCTTT | CASSFSSVGLNTEAFF
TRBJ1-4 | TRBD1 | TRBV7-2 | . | TGTGCCAGCAGCTTAGGCCGGGACAGGGGTCCTCTTGGGGAAAAACTGTTTTTT | CASSLGRDRGPLGEKLFF
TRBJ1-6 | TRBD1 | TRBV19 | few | TGTGCCAGTAGTATTAGCGACAGGGGCTATAATTCACCCCTCCACTTT | CASSISDRGYNSPLHF
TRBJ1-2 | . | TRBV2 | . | TGTGCCAGCAGCCCGACAGAGATAAACTATGGCTACACCTTC | CASSPTEINYGYTF
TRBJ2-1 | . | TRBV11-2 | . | TGTGCCAGCAGCTCCGATTCCAGGGTCTATGAGCAGTTCTTC | CASSSDSRVYEQFF
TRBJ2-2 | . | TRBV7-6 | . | TGTGCCAGCAGCCAGTGGGGTTCTGACACCGGGGAGCTGTTTTTT | CASSQWGSDTGELFF
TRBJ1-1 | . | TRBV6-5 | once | TGTGCCACGGGCCCGGGTGAAGCTTTCTTT | CATGPGEAFF
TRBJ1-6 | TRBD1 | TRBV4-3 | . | TGCGCCAGCAGCCAAGATCGAGGGGACAGGTATTCACCCCTCCACTTT | CASSQDRGDRYSPLHF
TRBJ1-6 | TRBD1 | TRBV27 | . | TGTGCCAGCAGGGGGACAGGGGGCGCTAGTAATTCACCCCTCCACTTT | CASRGTGGASNSPLHF
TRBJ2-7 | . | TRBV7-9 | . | TGTGCCAGCAGCTTACCCAGTTCCTACGAGCAGTACTTC | CASSLPSSYEQYF
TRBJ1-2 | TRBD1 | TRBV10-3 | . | TGTGCCATCAGTGAGACCACGGCCGGGACAGGGACTCGGGGCTACACCTTC | CAISETTAGTGTRGYTF
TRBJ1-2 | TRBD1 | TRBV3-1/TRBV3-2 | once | TGTGCCAGCAGCCAAAGACAGGGGGCTGGCTACACCTTC | CASSQRQGAGYTF
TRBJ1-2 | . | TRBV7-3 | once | TGTGCCAGCAGCACCCGACAGTCCTTGGACTATGGCTACACCTTC | CASSTRQSLDYGYTF
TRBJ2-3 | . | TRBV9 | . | TGTGCCAGCAGCGTAGTAACTAGTCTCACAGATACGCAGTATTTT | CASSVVTSLTDTQYF
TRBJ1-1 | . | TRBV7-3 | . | TGTGCCAGCAGCCCCCAGGGTCGGGGCATGAACACTGAAGCTTTCTTT | CASSPQGRGMNTEAFF
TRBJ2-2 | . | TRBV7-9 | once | TGTGCCAGCAGACCTGTGCGGGTAAACACCGGGGAGCTGTTTTTT | CASRPVRVNTGELFF
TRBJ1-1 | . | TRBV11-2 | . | TGTGCCAGCAGCCCCCTGGACGCAAGAGGGGCTGAAGCTTTCTTT | CASSPLDARGAEAFF
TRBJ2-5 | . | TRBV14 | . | TGTGCCAGCAGCCAAGTTAACCAAGAGACCCAGTACTTC | CASSQVNQETQYF